This TCR beta chain was observed in a study of cytomegalovirus exposure and HLA in healthy donors. The overall study: It was reported in a later analysis that the approximately 110 validation repertoires used the same platform as the 666 first-cohort repertoires.

Clones were read by immunoSEQ multiplex PCR, and TCRdb kept only the in-frame ones, dropping some. This sample yields under 130,000 clones, of which around 86% are seen a single time; 4% belongs to the top ten. Germline loops: CDR1 SGHDT, CDR2 YYEEEE. The CDR3 spans 17 residues. J was trimmed by 0 bases and V by 1 base; bases with no gene match: 9. The TCR comes from a woman between 18 and 30 years old in good health and CMV-seropositive. Sequenced sample: PBMCs. The chain links TRBV5-6 to TRBJ1-2; TRBD1 aligns across 7 bases. CDR3 DNA: TGTGCCAGCAGCTTGAGAAGGGGGCAACTAGCTAACTATGGCTACACCTTC. Translation gives CASSLRRGQLANYGYTF.